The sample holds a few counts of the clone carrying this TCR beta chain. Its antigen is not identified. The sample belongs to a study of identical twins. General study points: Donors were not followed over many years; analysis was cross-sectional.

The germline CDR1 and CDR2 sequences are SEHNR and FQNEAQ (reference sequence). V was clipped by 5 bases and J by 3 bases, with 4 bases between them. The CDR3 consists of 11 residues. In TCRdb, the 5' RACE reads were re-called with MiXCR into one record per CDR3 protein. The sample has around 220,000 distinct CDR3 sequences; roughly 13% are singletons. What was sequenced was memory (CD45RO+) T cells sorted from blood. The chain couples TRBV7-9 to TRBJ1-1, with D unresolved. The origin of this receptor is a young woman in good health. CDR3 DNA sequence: TGTGCCAGCAGCCCCGACACTGAAGCTTTCTTT. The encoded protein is CASSPDTEAFF.